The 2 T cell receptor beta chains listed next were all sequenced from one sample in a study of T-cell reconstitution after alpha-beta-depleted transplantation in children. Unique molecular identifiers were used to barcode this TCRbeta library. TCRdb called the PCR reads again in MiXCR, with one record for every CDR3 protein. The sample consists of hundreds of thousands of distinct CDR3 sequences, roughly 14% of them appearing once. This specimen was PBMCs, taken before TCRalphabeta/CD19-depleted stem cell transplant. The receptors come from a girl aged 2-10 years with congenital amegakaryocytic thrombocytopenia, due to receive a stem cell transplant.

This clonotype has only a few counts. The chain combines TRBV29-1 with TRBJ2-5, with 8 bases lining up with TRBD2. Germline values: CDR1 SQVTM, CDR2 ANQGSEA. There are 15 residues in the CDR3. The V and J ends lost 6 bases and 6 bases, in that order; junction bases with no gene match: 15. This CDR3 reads CSVLRLALDSKTQYF. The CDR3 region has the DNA TGCAGCGTCCTCCGACTAGCGTTGGATTCAAAGACCCAGTACTTC. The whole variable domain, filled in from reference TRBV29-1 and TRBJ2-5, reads SAVISQKPSRDICQRGTSLTIQCQVDSQVTMMFWYRQQPGQSLTLIATANQGSEATYESGFVIDKFPISRPNLTFSTLTVSNMSPEDSSIYLCSVLRLALDSKTQYFGPGTRLLVL.

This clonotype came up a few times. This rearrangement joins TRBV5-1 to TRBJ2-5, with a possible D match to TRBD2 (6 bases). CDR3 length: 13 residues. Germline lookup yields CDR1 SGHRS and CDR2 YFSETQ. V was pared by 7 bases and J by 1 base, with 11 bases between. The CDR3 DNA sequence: TGCGCCAGCCGCGGGGCGGCCCAAGAGACCCAGTACTTC. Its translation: CASRGAAQETQYF.